A selection of T cell receptor beta chains follows, all from one sample in a study of control samples from healthy donors and cancer patients. Method: immunoSEQ multiplex PCR; TCRdb's copy keeps in-frame clones and lacks some. Of around 80,000 clones detected, roughly nine tenths appear once; the ten largest clones hold roughly 6%. Sequencing input: blood. These receptors originate from a man in his fifties or sixties in good health. Each CDR3 is given with its conserved first and last residue. The order of the fields is clone size, J gene, V gene, D gene, CDR3 protein, CDR3 DNA. D genes are given only for firm matches. Some rows mark clone size as missing; the rest say once, few, many or name a class of expanded clone.

NA	TRBJ2-1	TRBV5-8	TRBD2	CASGGGTPGGGARWEQFF	TGTGCCAGCGGGGGAGGAACACCCGGCGGGGGTGCTCGGTGGGAGCAGTTCTTC
once	TRBJ2-2	TRBV9	TRBD1	CASKSTGGFTGELFF	TGTGCCAGCAAATCCACAGGGGGATTCACCGGGGAGCTGTTTTTT
NA	TRBJ1-2	TRBV14	TRBD1	CASSLGQGEPPRDGYTF	TGTGCCAGCAGTCTCGGACAGGGGGAACCCCCGCGGGATGGCTACACCTTC
NA	TRBJ1-1	TRBV7-6	NA	CASSLGSRANTEAFF	TGTGCCAGCAGCTTAGGGTCGAGAGCGAACACTGAAGCTTTCTTT
NA	TRBJ2-5	TRBV7-8	TRBD1	CASSLATGQGGGETQYF	TGTGCCAGCAGCTTAGCGACGGGACAGGGGGGAGGAGAGACCCAGTACTTC
NA	TRBJ2-5	TRBV27	TRBD2	CASSLVGLAGVETQYF	TGTGCCAGCAGTTTAGTGGGACTAGCGGGAGTAGAGACCCAGTACTTC
once	TRBJ2-6	TRBV9	TRBD1	CASSPLFKTGGTGGLGANVLTF	TGTGCCAGCAGCCCCCTGTTTAAAACTGGGGGGACAGGGGGGCTCGGGGCCAACGTCCTGACTTTC
NA	TRBJ2-7	TRBV19	NA	CASSSGVGSYEQYF	TGTGCCAGTAGTAGCGGGGTGGGCTCCTACGAGCAGTACTTC
NA	TRBJ2-5	TRBV2	NA	CAARGLRETQYF	TGTGCCGCGAGAGGGTTGCGAGAGACCCAGTACTTC
NA	TRBJ2-3	TRBV3-1/TRBV3-2	NA	CASGRDPVRTDTQYF	TGTGCCAGCGGCCGGGACCCCGTCCGCACAGATACGCAGTATTTT
few	TRBJ2-7	TRBV6-1	NA	CASSEGSGAGYEQYF	TGTGCCAGCAGTGAAGGATCAGGGGCTGGGTACGAGCAGTACTTC
NA	TRBJ1-5	TRBV5-5	NA	CASSPEDGSGGNQPQHF	TGTGCCAGCAGCCCCGAGGATGGGTCGGGAGGCAATCAGCCCCAGCATTTT
NA	TRBJ2-1	TRBV3-1/TRBV3-2	TRBD2	CASSVRTSPNNEQFF	TGTGCCAGCAGCGTTCGGACTAGCCCAAACAATGAGCAGTTCTTC
NA	TRBJ1-3	TRBV7-8	TRBD1	CASTRGQGNTIYF	TGTGCCAGCACCAGAGGACAGGGTAACACCATATATTTT
NA	TRBJ1-2	TRBV19	NA	CASSKNDWFVEFYGYTF	TGTGCCAGTAGTAAAAACGACTGGTTTGTGGAGTTCTATGGCTACACCTTC
few	TRBJ2-7	TRBV29-1	NA	CSVERDQGGEQYF	TGCAGCGTTGAACGGGACCAGGGGGGCGAGCAGTACTTC
NA	TRBJ1-2	TRBV7-9	NA	CASSLSGALGYTF	TGTGCCAGCAGCTTATCAGGGGCGCTTGGCTACACCTTC
NA	TRBJ2-1	TRBV6-5	NA	CASTLGGWSYNEQFF	TGTGCCAGCACCCTCGGAGGGTGGTCCTACAATGAGCAGTTCTTC
NA	TRBJ1-1	TRBV15	NA	CATSRPSVYEVNTEAFF	TGTGCCACCAGCAGGCCCTCCGTATATGAGGTCAACACTGAAGCTTTCTTT
NA	TRBJ1-5	TRBV19	TRBD1	CASSWDRVGRGNQPQHF	TGTGCCAGTAGTTGGGACAGGGTAGGACGTGGCAATCAGCCCCAGCATTTT
NA	TRBJ2-7	TRBV6-2/TRBV6-3	NA	CASSWPPGTTSYEQYF	TGTGCCAGCAGTTGGCCCCCCGGGACAACCTCCTACGAGCAGTACTTC
NA	TRBJ2-1	TRBV7-8	TRBD1	CASSLNPDREGNEQFF	TGTGCCAGCAGCTTAAACCCGGACAGGGAAGGAAATGAGCAGTTCTTC
once	TRBJ1-1	TRBV5-1	NA	CASSTRLNTEAFF	TGCGCCAGCAGCACACGCCTGAACACTGAAGCTTTCTTT
NA	TRBJ1-5	TRBV29-1	NA	CSAAQGINQPQHF	TGCAGCGCCGCACAGGGAATAAATCAGCCCCAGCATTTT
NA	TRBJ1-3	TRBV5-4	NA	CASSLGGGSSGNTIYF	TGTGCCAGCAGCTTGGGAGGGGGGAGCTCTGGAAACACCATATATTTT
NA	TRBJ1-1	TRBV27	TRBD1	CASSLSGTVNTEAFF	TGTGCCAGCAGTTTATCCGGGACAGTGAACACTGAAGCTTTCTTT
NA	TRBJ2-2	TRBV3-1/TRBV3-2	NA	CASSQPTQLANTGELFF	TGTGCCAGCAGCCAACCTACCCAACTAGCTAACACCGGGGAGCTGTTTTTT
NA	TRBJ2-4	TRBV7-3	NA	CASSDGLAKNIQYF	TGTGCCAGCAGCGATGGGCTAGCCAAAAACATTCAGTACTTC
NA	TRBJ1-1	TRBV19	NA	CASSIGRKRMNTEAFF	TGTGCCAGTAGTATAGGGAGGAAGCGGATGAACACTGAAGCTTTCTTT
once	TRBJ1-1	TRBV3-1/TRBV3-2	NA	CASSSRAIMNTEAFF	TGTGCCAGCAGTTCAAGGGCCATTATGAACACTGAAGCTTTCTTT
NA	TRBJ1-1	TRBV19	NA	CASNNEGVEAFF	TGTGCCAGTAACAATGAAGGGGTCGAAGCTTTCTTT
NA	TRBJ2-5	TRBV6-5	NA	CASRTALETQYF	TGTGCCAGCAGAACAGCACTGGAGACCCAGTACTTC
NA	TRBJ2-4	TRBV18	NA	CASSHEGMYSKNIQYF	TGTGCCAGCTCCCACGAGGGGATGTACTCAAAAAACATTCAGTACTTC
NA	TRBJ1-4	TRBV7-9	TRBD1	CASSPWRDRGGEKLFF	TGTGCCAGCAGCCCTTGGCGGGACAGGGGAGGGGAAAAACTGTTTTTT
once	TRBJ2-7	TRBV10-2	NA	CASSESGGPFSYEQYF	TGCGCCAGCAGTGAGTCAGGGGGGCCTTTTTCCTACGAGCAGTACTTC
NA	TRBJ1-2	TRBV30	NA	CAWSVSPTVSGYTF	TGTGCCTGGAGTGTATCACCCACGGTGAGCGGCTACACCTTC
NA	TRBJ1-1	TRBV30	NA	CAWIEGTEAFF	TGTGCCTGGATTGAGGGAACTGAAGCTTTCTTT
NA	TRBJ1-2	TRBV9	TRBD1	CASSAGTEGYTF	TGTGCCAGCAGCGCCGGGACAGAAGGCTACACCTTC
few	TRBJ1-2	TRBV5-6	NA	CASSLESYRIYGYTF	TGTGCCAGCAGCTTGGAATCCTACAGGATCTATGGCTACACCTTC
NA	TRBJ2-2	TRBV5-8	TRBD2	CASSLRRGGTGELFF	TGTGCCAGCAGCTTGCGAAGGGGAGGGACCGGGGAGCTGTTTTTT
NA	TRBJ2-4	TRBV2	NA	CATQGRLAKNIQYF	TGTGCCACACAGGGCCGTCTAGCCAAAAACATTCAGTACTTC
NA	TRBJ1-4	TRBV5-6	TRBD1	CASSVRQGLHEKLFF	TGTGCCAGCAGCGTTAGACAGGGGCTACATGAAAAACTGTTTTTT
NA	TRBJ2-4	TRBV19	NA	CASSIWDASGAKNIQYF	TGTGCCAGTAGTATTTGGGACGCCTCGGGGGCCAAAAACATTCAGTACTTC